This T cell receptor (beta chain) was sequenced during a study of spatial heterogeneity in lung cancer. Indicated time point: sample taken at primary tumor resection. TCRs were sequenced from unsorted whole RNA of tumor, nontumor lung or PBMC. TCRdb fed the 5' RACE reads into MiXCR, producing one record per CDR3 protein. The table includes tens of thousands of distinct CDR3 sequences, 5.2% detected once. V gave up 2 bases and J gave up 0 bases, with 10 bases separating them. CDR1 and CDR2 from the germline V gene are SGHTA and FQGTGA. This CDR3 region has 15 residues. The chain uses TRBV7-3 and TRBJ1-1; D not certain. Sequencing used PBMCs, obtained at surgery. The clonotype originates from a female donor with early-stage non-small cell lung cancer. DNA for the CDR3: TGTGCCAGCAGCTTAGAAAGCAACTTGAACACTGAAGCTTTCTTT. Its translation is CASSLESNLNTEAFF.